These T cell receptor beta chains were read from a single sample in a study of T cell changes during pregnancy in multiple sclerosis. The method was immunoSEQ multiplex PCR; TCRdb's version includes in-frame clones alone and lacks a portion of them. The sample includes fewer than 40,000 clones, 80% to 95% of them seen just once. The sequences come from CD4+ T cells from peripheral blood mononuclear cells, collected after pregnancy. The receptors were sampled from a female donor in good health, enrolled as a control in a pregnancy study. CDR3s include the opening cysteine and the closing phenylalanine or tryptophan. A D gene is named only where the DNA matches it firmly. Rows give clone size only sometimes, using once, few, many, or a class for an expanded clone.

>TRBJ2-5|TRBD2|-|TRBV6-6|16
CASRTAGGWYQETQYF
TGTGCCAGCAGGACAGCGGGGGGTTGGTACCAAGAGACCCAGTACTTC
>TRBJ1-6|-|once|TRBV30|17
CAWSVLRGSSYNSPLHF
TGTGCCTGGAGTGTGTTGAGGGGGAGCTCCTATAATTCACCCCTCCACTTT
>TRBJ2-1|-|-|TRBV5-1|16
CASSLAGESSYNEQFF
TGCGCCAGCAGCTTGGCGGGAGAAAGCTCCTACAATGAGCAGTTCTTC
>TRBJ2-7|-|-|TRBV18|14
CASSPQRTSYEQYF
TGTGCCAGCTCACCACAGCGGACCTCCTACGAGCAGTACTTC
>TRBJ2-7|-|-|TRBV9|13
CASSVEVSTEQYF
TGTGCCAGCAGCGTAGAGGTTAGCACCGAGCAGTACTTC
>TRBJ1-2|TRBD1|once|TRBV6-5|13
CASSSTGWRGYTF
TGTGCCAGCAGTTCGACAGGGTGGAGGGGCTACACCTTC
>TRBJ2-7|TRBD1|-|TRBV5-1|14
CASGPDRGFYEQYF
TGCGCCAGCGGGCCGGACAGGGGCTTCTACGAGCAGTACTTC
>TRBJ1-4|TRBD1|-|TRBV15|15
CATSPRTGGREKLFF
TGTGCCACCAGCCCGCGGACAGGGGGCCGGGAAAAACTGTTTTTT
>TRBJ2-7|-|-|TRBV6-5|14
CASRRDSGSYEQYF
TGTGCCAGCAGACGGGACTCCGGCTCCTACGAGCAGTACTTC
>TRBJ1-4|-|-|TRBV5-8|15
CASSLERGNNEKLFF
TGTGCCAGCAGCTTGGAAAGGGGCAATAATGAAAAACTGTTTTTT
>TRBJ1-3|-|-|TRBV9|20
CASSVTDRLGSSHSGNTIYF
TGTGCCAGCAGCGTAACTGACAGGCTTGGGTCCTCTCACTCTGGAAACACCATATATTTT
>TRBJ1-2|-|-|TRBV2|14
CASSQGRENYGYTF
TGTGCCAGCAGTCAGGGAAGGGAAAACTATGGCTACACCTTC
>TRBJ2-6|-|-|TRBV30|16
CAWIFQGLSGANVLTF
TGTGCCTGGATATTTCAGGGTCTCTCTGGGGCCAACGTCCTGACTTTC
>TRBJ1-2|-|-|TRBV7-9|14
CASSAAGGGYGYTF
TGTGCCAGCAGCGCCGCGGGGGGAGGCTATGGCTACACCTTC
>TRBJ2-1|TRBD2|once|TRBV10-3|15
CAISDYGLAGNEQFF
TGTGCCATCAGTGATTACGGACTAGCGGGCAATGAGCAGTTCTTC
>TRBJ2-3|-|-|TRBV29-1|12
CSARATPDTQYF
TGCAGCGCCAGAGCGACCCCAGATACGCAGTATTTT